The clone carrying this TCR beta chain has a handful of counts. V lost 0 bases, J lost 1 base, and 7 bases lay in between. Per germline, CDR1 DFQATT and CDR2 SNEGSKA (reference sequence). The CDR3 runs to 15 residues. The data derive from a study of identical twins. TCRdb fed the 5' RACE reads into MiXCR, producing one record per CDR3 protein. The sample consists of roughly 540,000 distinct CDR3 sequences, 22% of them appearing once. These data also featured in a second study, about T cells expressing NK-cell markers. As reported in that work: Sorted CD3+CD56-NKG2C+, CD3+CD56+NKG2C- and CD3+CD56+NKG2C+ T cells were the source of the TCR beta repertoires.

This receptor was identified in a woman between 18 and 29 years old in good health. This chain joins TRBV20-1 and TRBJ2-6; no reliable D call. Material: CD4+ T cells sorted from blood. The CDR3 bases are TGCAGTGCTAGAGATCGGGCTTCTGGGGCCAACGTCCTGACTTTC. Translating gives CSARDRASGANVLTF.